This entry describes one TCR beta chain. It has no known antigen specificity. Base qualities are missing; no much larger clone stands one base away. This record belongs to a study of blood T cell repertoires in COVID-19 (TCRdb year 2020). For the study in its entirety: Collaborator samples came from the United States, Italy and Spain and covered acute and convalescent phases of COVID-19. Samples came from the ongoing ImmuneRACE study (first 160 participants) plus 1,254 subjects from 6 global collaborators. Deeply sampled blood TCRbeta repertoires from subjects exposed to, actively infected with, or recovered from COVID-19 were included in the dataset. The prospective study material was composed of cDNA or gDNA derived from T cells, B-cell-depleted T cells, or PBMCs. The repertoires were released in a freely available public database intended as a resource for research on the immune response to SARS-CoV-2. Where HLA class I and class II types were available, the types were taken from metadata supplied by the sample provider, not from assay-based typing. Nearly every sample came with metadata listing a de-identified subject ID, COVID-19 status, age in years and sex. The paper's findings and limits, for the study overall: How much clinical and demographic metadata was included differed by source and by participant, and the metadata was provided uncurated.

TCRbeta CDR3 regions were amplified from genomic DNA using the immunoSEQ Assay, a bias-controlled multiplex PCR. The source study handled its data this way. The number of nucleated cells in each sample was estimated by amplification of reference gene primers within the assay. To quantify the absolute abundance of each unique TCRbeta CDR3 rearrangement, sequence reads were collapsed and filtered. For each sample, productive Simpson clonality was calculated as the square root of Simpson's diversity index across productive rearrangements. Sourced from immuneACCESS, this table was stored by TCRdb with only in-frame sequences that have V and J called. A share of the clones is absent; for the studies checked, an unresolved V gene accounts for under half, and the remainder has no known explanation. Clone size and the V and J calls come from that table; the DNA yielded D and trimming. Counted in this sample were 200,000 to 250,000 clones; 80% to 90% of them appeared once. The biggest ten clones account for around 1.5% of the sample.

Its CDR3 holds 15 amino acids, cysteine through phenylalanine. Only CDR3 DNA is held: 45 bases, read in frame from base 1. The germline V gene encodes CDR1 SQVTM and CDR2 ANQGSEA. The V end gives up 4 bases and the J end 3 bases, leaving 6 bases in the junction not matched to a gene. Collaborating institutions collected whole blood in K2EDTA tubes following their own protocols. For TCRbeta analysis, collaborators shipped samples as frozen whole blood, isolated PBMCs, or DNA extracted from either of those sample types. The sequence links TRBV29-1 to TRBJ2-1; 10 middle bases align to TRBD2. The TCR comes from a young man with active or convalescent COVID-19. Sequenced: peripheral blood. The nucleotide sequence is given as TGCAGCGTTGCTGTAGCGGGAGGATTCTACAATGAGCAGTTCTTC. This is translated as CSVAVAGGFYNEQFF.